This TCR beta chain is drawn from a study of blood T cell repertoires in COVID-19. Turning to the study itself: Both acute and convalescent COVID-19 samples were obtained from the United States, Italy and Spain. From T cells, B-cell-depleted T cells, or PBMCs came the material, which was cDNA or gDNA.

It was during active infection that Seattle patients were enrolled and then longitudinally followed. Germline values: CDR1 SGDLS, CDR2 YYNGEE. The length of the CDR3 is 15 residues. Trimming cost V 6 bases and J 3 bases, with 18 bases left between them. How the authors handled the data: Reference gene primers were amplified, and this amplification served to estimate nucleated cell counts. TCRdb keeps only in-frame clones here, not all; method: immunoSEQ multiplex PCR. V and J calls and clone size are copied from that table; D and trimming were computed from the DNA. This repertoire shows 250,000 to 300,000 clones, roughly nine tenths found once; its top ten account for 2.2%.

The specimen sequenced was peripheral blood. The receptor comes from a woman in her thirties with COVID-19, enrolled during active disease. The V call is TRBV9, the J call TRBJ1-1, with TRBD1 as a possible D gene (5 bases). The CDR3 DNA reads as TGTGCCAGCACCAAAGGCGGGGACTTCTACACTGAAGCTTTCTTT. This encodes CASTKGGDFYTEAFF.